The 13 T cell receptor beta chains reported below all come from one sample, sequenced in a study of CD8+CD57+ T cells in acquired aplastic anemia. CD8+CD57+ cell expansion, shown by flow cytometry, had occurred in the patients selected for sequencing. The study profiled TCR beta VDJ and CDR3 using genomic DNA as template. TCRdb redid the calling of the reads with MiXCR, one entry per CDR3 protein. The sample contains 130,000 or so distinct CDR3 sequences, approximately 41% of which appear only once. The sequenced sample consisted of sorted CD4+, CD8+, or CD8+CD57+ T cells (not recorded which) from PBMCs. The receptor source for this set is a human donor with aplastic anemia.

CDR3 residues: CASSGGGTAFF. CDR3 nucleotide sequence: TGTGCCAGCAGCGGCGGAGGTACTGCTTTCTTT. The chain uses TRBV7-9 and TRBJ1-1; D call uncertain. Trimming removed 5 bases at V and 11 bases at J, with 12 bases between. The CDR3 totals 11 residues. The germline CDR1 and CDR2 sequences are SEHNR and FQNEAQ (reference sequence).

This clonotype has at least ten counts. V gene TRBV6-2 or TRBV6-3 combines with J gene TRBJ2-7, with 10 bases aligning to TRBD2. Unmatched junction bases numbered 7, after V lost 5 bases and J lost 3 bases. Germline assignment: CDR1 MNHEY and CDR2 SVGEGT. The CDR3 consists of 15 residues. The CDR3: CASSPPSGGVYEQYF. Here the CDR3 DNA reads TGTGCCAGCAGTCCACCTAGCGGGGGAGTCTACGAGCAGTACTTC.

This clonotype came up many times. The V call is TRBV4-3, the J call TRBJ1-2; 7 nucleotides match TRBD1. This CDR3 has 15 amino acids. Germline lookup yields CDR1 LGHNA and CDR2 YSLEER. V shed 0 bases and J 4 bases; nucleotides not matched to a gene: 5. The CDR3 bases are TGCGCCAGCAGCCAAGATCAACAGGGGTTCTATGGCTACACCTTC. It encodes CASSQDQQGFYGYTF.

This clonotype appeared many times. The rearrangement uses TRBV13 and TRBJ1-6; TRBD1 matches at 9 bases. The CDR3 covers 13 residues. The ends lost 8 bases at V and 10 bases at J; junction bases unmatched: 6. In germline, CDR1 is PRHDT, CDR2 FYEKMQ (reference sequence). The CDR3 loop reads CASSRTGVSPLHF. CDR3 in DNA: TGTGCCAGCTCAAGGACAGGGGTCTCACCCCTCCACTTT. Full variable domain (outside the CDR3, taken from reference TRBV13 and TRBJ1-6): AAGVIQSPRHLIKEKRETATLKCYPIPRHDTVYWYQQGPGQDPQFLISFYEKMQSDKGSIPDRFSAQQFSDYHSELNMSSLELGDSALYFCASSRTGVSPLHFGNGTRLTVT.

In its sample, this clonotype was seen many times. The V call is TRBV9, the J call TRBJ2-1, with D hard to call. This CDR3 has 18 residues. CDR1 is SGDLS, CDR2 YYNGEE, per germline. Trimming stripped 0 bases from V and 0 bases from J, with 16 bases between. Written as DNA, the CDR3 is TGTGCCAGCAGCGTAGCCCTTAATGACCGCAGCTCCTACAATGAGCAGTTCTTC. Its protein product is CASSVALNDRSSYNEQFF. The complete variable domain, with remaining parts taken from reference TRBV9 and TRBJ2-1, reads DSGVTQTPKHLITATGQRVTLRCSPRSGDLSVYWYQQSLDQGLQFLIQYYNGEERAKGNILERFSAQQFPDLHSELNLSSLELGDSALYFCASSVALNDRSSYNEQFFGPGTRLTVL.

This clonotype was detected ten times or more. CDR3 nucleotides: TGTGCCAGCAGTGAAGCGGCAGGACAGGCCTTTCGGCAGTACTTC. Protein sequence: CASSEAAGQAFRQYF. The rearrangement links TRBV6-1 to TRBJ2-7; 7 bases agree with TRBD1. The CDR3 is 15 residues long. After removal of 0 bases from V and 9 bases from J, the junction contained 11 bases not matched to a gene. Per germline, CDR1 MNHNS and CDR2 SASEGT.

This clonotype was seen ten or more times. This chain joins TRBV29-1 and TRBJ2-5; 8 positions agree with TRBD2. The V gene's germline CDR1 is SQVTM and CDR2 ANQGSEA. The length of the CDR3 is 14 residues. Trimming cost V 5 bases and J 5 bases; bases outside gene matches: 10. For the CDR3, the DNA is TGCAGCGTTAACCCGAGCGGGGGTGGGGAGACCCAGTACTTC. Translating gives CSVNPSGGGETQYF. Drawing the rest from reference TRBV29-1 and TRBJ2-5, the complete variable domain is SAVISQKPSRDICQRGTSLTIQCQVDSQVTMMFWYRQQPGQSLTLIATANQGSEATYESGFVIDKFPISRPNLTFSTLTVSNMSPEDSSIYLCSVNPSGGGETQYFGPGTRLLVL.

The chain combines TRBV7-9 with TRBJ1-1; D not certain. The germline V gene encodes CDR1 SEHNR and CDR2 FQNEAQ (reference sequence). The CDR3 has 13 amino acids. The V and J ends lost 5 bases and 3 bases respectively, with 10 bases between them. Here the CDR3 DNA reads TGTGCCAGCAGCGTTGTTGGGGACACTGAAGCTTTCTTT. Amino acids: CASSVVGDTEAFF.

This clonotype was seen at least ten times. This sequence joins TRBV28 and TRBJ2-7; unclear D gene. There are 14 residues in the CDR3. Per the germline V gene, CDR1 is MDHEN and CDR2 is SYDVKM. V lost 6 bases to trimming and J lost 2 bases, with 14 bases between them. The CDR3 reads CASSILASTYEQYF. CDR3 bases: TGTGCCAGCAGCATACTCGCATCTACCTACGAGCAGTACTTC. The full variable domain, with the rest looked up from reference TRBV28 and TRBJ2-7, is DVKVTQSSRYLVKRTGEKVFLECVQDMDHENMFWYRQDPGLGLRLIYFSYDVKMKEKGDIPEGYSVSREKKERFSLILESASTNQTSMYLCASSILASTYEQYFGPGTRLTVT.

At least ten counts were recorded for this clonotype. The chain has TRBV30 and TRBJ1-6, with D possibly TRBD1 on 6 matching bases. V gave up 8 bases and J gave up 9 bases, with 17 bases separating them. The CDR3 extends over 13 amino acids. Germline V lookup: CDR1 GTSNPN, CDR2 SVGIG (reference sequence). The CDR3 loop is CARTTGLGSPLHF. The CDR3 DNA reads TGTGCCCGGACCACAGGGTTAGGTTCACCCCTCCACTTT.

This clonotype was seen only a few times. The V and J genes are TRBV6-5 and TRBJ2-1; 7 nucleotides match TRBD1. Trimming took 4 bases from V and 1 from J; bases not matched to a gene: 4. Looked up from germline, CDR1 is MNHEY and CDR2 is SVGAGI. This CDR3 is built from 15 residues. CDR3 sequence (DNA): TGTGCCAGCAGTTGGACAGGCCATTCCTACAATGAGCAGTTCTTC. This codes for CASSWTGHSYNEQFF.

A word on this clonotype: Relative to the germline gene, one junction end is altered; a read error may explain this. The chain uses TRBV7-7 and TRBJ2-1; unclear D gene. The germline V gene encodes CDR1 SSHAT and CDR2 FNYEAQ (reference sequence). This CDR3 has 13 residues. The CDR3 spells CASSLALLSEQFF. CDR3 sequence (DNA): TGTGCTAGCAGCCTGGCGCTTTTGTCGGAGCAGTTCTTC.

A note on this clonotype: An end of the junction does not agree with germline; a read error may underlie this. The chain has TRBV24-1 and TRBJ1-1; perhaps TRBD1 as D (5 bases). Germline CDR1 reads KGHDR; CDR2 reads SFDVKD. The CDR3 has 12 amino acids. This CDR3 reads CAASDPGTEAFF. CDR3 sequence (DNA): TGTGCCGCCAGTGATCCCGGGACGGAAGCTTTCTTT.